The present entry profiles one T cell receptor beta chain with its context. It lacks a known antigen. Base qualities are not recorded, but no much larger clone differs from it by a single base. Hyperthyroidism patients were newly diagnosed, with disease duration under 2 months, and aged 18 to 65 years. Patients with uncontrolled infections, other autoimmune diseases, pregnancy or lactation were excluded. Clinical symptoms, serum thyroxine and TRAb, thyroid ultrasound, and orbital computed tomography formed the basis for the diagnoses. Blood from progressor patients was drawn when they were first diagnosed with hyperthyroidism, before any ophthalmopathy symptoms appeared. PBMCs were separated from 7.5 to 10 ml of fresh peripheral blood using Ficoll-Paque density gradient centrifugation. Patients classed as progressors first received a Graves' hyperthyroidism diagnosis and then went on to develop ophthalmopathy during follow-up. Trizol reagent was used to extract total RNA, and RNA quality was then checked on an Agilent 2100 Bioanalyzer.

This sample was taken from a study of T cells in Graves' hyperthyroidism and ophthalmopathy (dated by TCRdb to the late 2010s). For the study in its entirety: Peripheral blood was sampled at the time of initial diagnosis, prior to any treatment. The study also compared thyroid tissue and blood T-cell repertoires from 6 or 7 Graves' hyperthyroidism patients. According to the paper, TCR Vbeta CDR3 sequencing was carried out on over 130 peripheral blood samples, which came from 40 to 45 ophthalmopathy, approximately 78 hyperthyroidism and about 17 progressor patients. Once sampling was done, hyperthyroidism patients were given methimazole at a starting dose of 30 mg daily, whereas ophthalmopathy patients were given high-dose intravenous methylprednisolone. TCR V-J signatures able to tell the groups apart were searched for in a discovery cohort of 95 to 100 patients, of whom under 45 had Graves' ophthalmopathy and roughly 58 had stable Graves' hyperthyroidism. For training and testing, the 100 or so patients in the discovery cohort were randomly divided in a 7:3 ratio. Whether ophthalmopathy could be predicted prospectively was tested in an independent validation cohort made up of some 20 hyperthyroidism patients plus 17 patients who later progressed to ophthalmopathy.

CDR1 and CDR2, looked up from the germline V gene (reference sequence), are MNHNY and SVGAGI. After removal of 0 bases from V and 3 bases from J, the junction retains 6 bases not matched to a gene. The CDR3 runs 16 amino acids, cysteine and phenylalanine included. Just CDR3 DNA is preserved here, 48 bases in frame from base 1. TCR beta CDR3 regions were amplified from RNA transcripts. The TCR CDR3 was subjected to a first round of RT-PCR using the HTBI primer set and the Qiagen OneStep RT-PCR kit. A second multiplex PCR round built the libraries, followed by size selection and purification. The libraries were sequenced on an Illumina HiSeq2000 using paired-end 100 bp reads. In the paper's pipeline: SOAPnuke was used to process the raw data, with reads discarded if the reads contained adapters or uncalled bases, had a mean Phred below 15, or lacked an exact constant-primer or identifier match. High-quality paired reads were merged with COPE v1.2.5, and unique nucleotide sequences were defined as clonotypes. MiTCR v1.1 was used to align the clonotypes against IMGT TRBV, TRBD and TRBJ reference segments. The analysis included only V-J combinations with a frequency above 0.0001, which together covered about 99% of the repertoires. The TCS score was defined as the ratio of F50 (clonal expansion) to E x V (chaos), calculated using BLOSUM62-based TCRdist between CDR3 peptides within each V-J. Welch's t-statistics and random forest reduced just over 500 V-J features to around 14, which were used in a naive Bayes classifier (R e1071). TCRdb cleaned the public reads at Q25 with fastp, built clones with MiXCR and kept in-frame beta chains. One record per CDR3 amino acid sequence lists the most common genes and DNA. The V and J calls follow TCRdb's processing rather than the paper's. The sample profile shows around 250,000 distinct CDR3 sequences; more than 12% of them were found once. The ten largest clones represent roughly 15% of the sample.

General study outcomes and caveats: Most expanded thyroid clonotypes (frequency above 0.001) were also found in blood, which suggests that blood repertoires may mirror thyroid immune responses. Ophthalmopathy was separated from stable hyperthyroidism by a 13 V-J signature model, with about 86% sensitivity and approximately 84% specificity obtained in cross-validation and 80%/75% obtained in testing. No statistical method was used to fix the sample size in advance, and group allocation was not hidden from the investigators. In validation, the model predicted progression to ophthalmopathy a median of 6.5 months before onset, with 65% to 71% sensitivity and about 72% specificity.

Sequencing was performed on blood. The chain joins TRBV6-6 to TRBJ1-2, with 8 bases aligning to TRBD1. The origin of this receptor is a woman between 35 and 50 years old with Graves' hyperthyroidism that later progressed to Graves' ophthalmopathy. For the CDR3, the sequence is CASSYSWAGGDYGYTF. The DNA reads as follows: TGTGCCAGCAGTTACTCATGGGCAGGGGGCGACTATGGCTACACCTTC.